The 23 T cell receptor beta chains reported below all come from one sample, sequenced in a study of shared clonotypes between healthy human individuals. Method: immunoSEQ multiplex PCR; TCRdb's copy keeps in-frame clones and lacks some. The table records hundreds of thousands of clones, 74% of them present only once. The sequencing sample was made of memory CD4+ T cells sorted from blood. As to subset: CD45RA-negative fraction. Source of these receptors: a woman in her 30s in good health.

As regards this clone: The same CDR3 can be traced to other DNA sequences in this sample. The chain links TRBV30 to TRBJ2-1; TRBD2 is a possible D gene (5 bases). V lost 2 bases and J lost 0, with 8 bases in between. Germline V gives CDR1 GTSNPN, CDR2 SVGIG (reference sequence). This CDR3 has 14 residues. The CDR3 reads CAWSPGSSYNEQFF. CDR3 nucleotides: TGTGCCTGGAGTCCGGGAAGCTCCTACAATGAGCAGTTCTTC.

V gene TRBV2 combines with J gene TRBJ2-7; D unclear. Germline V lookup: CDR1 SNHLY, CDR2 FYNNEI. The germline V and J ends were trimmed by 2 bases and 4 bases, with 6 bases remaining between them. CDR3 length: 12 residues. The CDR3 sequence: CASSEKVYEQYF. In DNA, the CDR3 is TGTGCCAGCAGTGAAAAGGTTTACGAGCAGTACTTC.

This chain uses TRBV14 with TRBJ2-1; 8 bases map to TRBD1. Germline CDR1 reads SGHDN; CDR2 reads FVKESK. The CDR3 runs 15 residues. V was clipped by 4 bases and J by 6 bases; unmatched bases: 8. Here the CDR3 DNA reads TGTGCCAGCAGCCCGGACAGGGTGCGAGGCAATGAGCAGTTCTTC. Encoded protein: CASSPDRVRGNEQFF. Full variable domain (outside the CDR3, taken from reference TRBV14 and TRBJ2-1): EAGVTQFPSHSVIEKGQTVTLRCDPISGHDNLYWYRRVMGKEIKFLLHFVKESKQDESGMPNNRFLAERTGGTYSTLKVQPAELEDSGVYFCASSPDRVRGNEQFFGPGTRLTVL.

This clone appeared once. The chain employs TRBV28 and TRBJ1-2; no clear D. The CDR3 sequence is 14 residues long. Germline V gene sequence: CDR1 MDHEN, CDR2 SYDVKM. V was cut by 6 bases and J by 3 bases, with 14 bases left in between. The CDR3 spells CASSYNTADYGYTF. The CDR3 nucleotides are TGTGCCAGCAGCTATAATACAGCTGACTATGGCTACACCTTC.

This rearrangement joins TRBV5-1 to TRBJ2-5; a weak D match, TRBD1 (6 bases). The V end lost 4 bases, the J end lost 2 bases, and 15 bases lay between the germline ends. CDR3 length equals 15 residues. Germline lookup yields CDR1 SGHRS and CDR2 YFSETQ. This CDR3 is CASSIPGQRQETQYF. CDR3 DNA: TGCGCCAGCAGCATCCCGGGACAAAGACAAGAGACCCAGTACTTC.

The rearrangement links TRBV13 to TRBJ2-2; D unresolved. The CDR3 runs 15 residues. The germline CDR1 and CDR2 sequences are PRHDT and FYEKMQ (reference sequence). Trimming left V 0 bases short and J 3 bases short, with 8 bases between. This chain's CDR3 is CASSLGLVDTGELFF. DNA of the CDR3: TGTGCCAGCAGCTTAGGCCTAGTCGACACCGGGGAGCTGTTTTTT.

This chain connects TRBV28 to TRBJ2-1, with 10 nucleotides matching TRBD2. Germline CDR1 and CDR2: MDHEN and SYDVKM. V was clipped by 2 bases and J by 8 bases; unmatched bases: 3. CDR3 size: 14 residues. The CDR3 loop reads CASSLGAGGDEQFF. The CDR3 DNA reads TGTGCCAGCAGTTTAGGAGCGGGAGGGGATGAGCAGTTCTTC.

The J gene is TRBJ2-5, the V gene TRBV27; no reliable D call. The CDR3 extends over 16 amino acids. Trimming stripped 4 bases from V and 5 bases from J, with 20 bases between. Germline CDR1 is MNHEY and CDR2 is SMNVEV (reference sequence). This CDR3 is CASSSFGSTLRETQYF. In DNA, the CDR3 is TGTGCCAGCAGTTCGTTTGGGTCCACCCTAAGGGAGACCCAGTACTTC.

The V gene is TRBV13, the J gene TRBJ2-7; 7 nucleotides agree with TRBD1. The trim removed 6 bases at V and 7 bases at J, leaving 9 bases unmatched. CDR3 size: 13 residues. Looked up from germline, CDR1 is PRHDT and CDR2 is FYEKMQ (reference sequence). CDR3 residues: CASSTGDLREQYF. CDR3 sequence (DNA): TGTGCCAGCAGTACAGGGGACCTTAGGGAGCAGTACTTC.

This chain joins TRBV7-3 and TRBJ2-2; D might be TRBD1 (5 bases). Trimming shortened V by 2 bases and J by 2 bases, and 12 bases separated the two germline ends. CDR3 size: 16 residues. Germline CDR1 SGHTA, CDR2 FQGTGA. The CDR3 region is CASSLRQTSNTGELFF. The CDR3 DNA reads as TGTGCCAGCAGCTTACGACAGACAAGTAACACCGGGGAGCTGTTTTTT.

V usage is TRBV6-4 and J usage is TRBJ1-2; D not certain. V gave up 8 bases and J gave up 2 bases, with 9 bases separating them. Germline CDR1 and CDR2: MRHNA and SNTAGT. CDR3 size: 12 residues. The CDR3 bases are TGTGCCAGCGAGGAGAGAAACTATGGCTACACCTTC. Translated, it gives CASEERNYGYTF.

The CDR3 protein is CASSEGTLAGGDNEQFF. The CDR3 DNA sequence: TGTGCCAGCAGTGAAGGGACCCTAGCGGGAGGGGACAATGAGCAGTTCTTC. The chain combines TRBV2 with TRBJ2-1; 12 bases agree with TRBD2. CDR3 size: 17 residues. J was trimmed by 5 bases and V by 1 base; bases with no gene match: 6. The germline gives CDR1 SNHLY, CDR2 FYNNEI.

The rearrangement uses TRBV19 and TRBJ2-7; no clear D gene. V dropped 1 base and J dropped 1 base, with 11 bases sitting between them. There are 15 residues in the CDR3. CDR1 is LNHDA, CDR2 SQIVND, per germline (reference sequence). This CDR3 is CASSIGLGVSYEQYF. DNA of the CDR3: TGTGCCAGTAGTATAGGACTGGGCGTGTCCTACGAGCAGTACTTC.

The chain joins TRBV28 to TRBJ2-3; D is perhaps TRBD2 (6 bases). Germline V gives CDR1 MDHEN, CDR2 SYDVKM. Trimming took off 6 bases at V and 0 bases at J, with 25 bases between the two ends. The CDR3 consists of 19 residues. CDR3 region: CASRSLFGVLGGSTDTQYF. CDR3 nucleotide sequence: TGTGCCAGCAGATCTCTGTTCGGGGTCTTGGGGGGTAGCACAGATACGCAGTATTTT.

The V gene is TRBV30, the J gene TRBJ1-6, with 10 bases that match TRBD1. Germline CDR1 and CDR2: GTSNPN and SVGIG (reference sequence). The CDR3 consists of 14 residues. V shed 2 bases, J shed 10 bases, and the junction held 5 bases outside the gene matches. The CDR3 DNA reads TGTGCCTGGAGTCCGGGACAGGGGAAGTCACCCCTCCACTTT. The encoded protein is CAWSPGQGKSPLHF.

V and J are TRBV6-1 and TRBJ2-2, with TRBD1 matching 9 bases. V gave up 6 bases and J gave up 2 bases; unmatched junction bases: 4. This CDR3 spans 15 amino acids. Germline V CDR1 and CDR2: MNHNS, SASEGT. As DNA, the CDR3 is TGTGCCAGCAGCTCGGGACAGGGCAACACCGGGGAGCTGTTTTTT. As protein: CASSSGQGNTGELFF.

The CDR3 DNA sequence: TGTGCCAGTAGTATCATAGACGGGAACACTGAAGCTTTCTTT. Its translation: CASSIIDGNTEAFF. The chain links TRBV19 to TRBJ1-1; no reliable D call. CDR3 length: 14 residues. In germline, CDR1 is LNHDA, CDR2 SQIVND (reference sequence). V lost 3 bases, J lost 1 base, and 9 bases lay in between.

This clone was counted ten times or more. V usage is TRBV11-2 and J usage is TRBJ2-1; 8 bases map to TRBD2. The V gene's germline CDR1 is SGHAT and CDR2 FQNNGV. The junction had 0 bases not matched to a gene; V was cut back by 3 bases and J by 5 bases. The CDR3 runs 13 residues. CDR3 sequence (DNA): TGTGCCAGCAGCTTGGGACTAGACAATGAGCAGTTCTTC. It yields the protein CASSLGLDNEQFF.

The chain couples TRBV7-9 to TRBJ2-7; D gene uncertain. V lost 1 base to trimming and J lost 6 bases, with 13 bases between them. CDR1 is SEHNR, CDR2 FQNEAQ, per germline (reference sequence). The CDR3 consists of 14 residues. The CDR3 reads CASSLGGEVVEQYF. As DNA, the CDR3 is TGTGCCAGCAGCTTAGGTGGGGAAGTAGTCGAGCAGTACTTC.

This clone was picked up many times. The gene calls are TRBV29-1 and TRBJ2-5; D is uncertain. CDR3 length equals 12 residues. In germline, CDR1 is SQVTM, CDR2 ANQGSEA. Trimming left V 4 bases short and J 5 bases short, with 11 bases between. CDR3 loop: CSVGSDGETQYF. For the CDR3, the DNA is TGCAGCGTTGGCAGCGACGGGGAGACCCAGTACTTC.

The rearrangement joins TRBV5-5 to TRBJ2-7, with 7 bases that match TRBD1. CDR1 is SGHKS and CDR2 is YYEKEE in the germline V gene (reference sequence). V gave up 1 base and J gave up 6 bases; unmatched junction bases: 10. This CDR3 has 15 residues. CDR3 coding DNA: TGTGCCAGCAGCTTGAGTTGGCAGGGGGTAGCCGAGCAGTACTTC. It is translated as CASSLSWQGVAEQYF.

On this clone itself: Other DNA sequences within the sample encode an identical CDR3. The chain carries TRBV19 and TRBJ1-5; TRBD1 matches 10 bases. V lost 6 bases and J lost 4; bases outside the gene matches: 9. Germline lookup yields CDR1 LNHDA and CDR2 SQIVND (reference sequence). This CDR3 has 16 residues. CDR3 nucleotides: TGTGCCAGTAGCACCCTGACAGGGGGCGGGAATCAGCCCCAGCATTTT. Protein product: CASSTLTGGGNQPQHF.

This clone was found once. The J gene is TRBJ2-7, the V gene TRBV7-2, with a possible D match to TRBD2 (6 bases). The CDR3 is made up of 13 amino acids. Germline V CDR1 and CDR2: SGHTA, FQGNSA. The V gene lost 6 bases and the J gene lost 6 bases, with 15 bases spanning the gap. CDR3 coding DNA: TGTGCCAGCAGTCGTCCTAGCGCGGCCGAGCAGTACTTC. Translation gives CASSRPSAAEQYF.